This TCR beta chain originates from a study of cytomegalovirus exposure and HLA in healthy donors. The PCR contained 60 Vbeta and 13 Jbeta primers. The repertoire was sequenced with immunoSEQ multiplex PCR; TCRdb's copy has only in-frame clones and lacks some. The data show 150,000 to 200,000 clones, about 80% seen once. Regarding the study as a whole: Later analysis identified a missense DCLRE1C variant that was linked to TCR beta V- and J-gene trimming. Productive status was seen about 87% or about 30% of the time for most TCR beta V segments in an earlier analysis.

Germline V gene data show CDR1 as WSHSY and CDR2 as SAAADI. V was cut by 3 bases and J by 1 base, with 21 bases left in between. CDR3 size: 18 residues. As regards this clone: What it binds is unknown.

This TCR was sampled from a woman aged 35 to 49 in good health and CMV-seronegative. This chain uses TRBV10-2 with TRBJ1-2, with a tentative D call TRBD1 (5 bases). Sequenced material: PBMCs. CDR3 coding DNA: TGCGCCAGCAGTGAAGGTGTGGGGGGAATGAGGGGTAACTATGGCTACACCTTC. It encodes CASSEGVGGMRGNYGYTF.